This TCR beta chain was identified during a study of blood T cell repertoires in COVID-19. Some clones are missing from TCRdb's copy, which holds only in-frame ones; the method was immunoSEQ multiplex PCR. Counted here are about 260,000 clones, about nine tenths occurring once; the ten biggest clones make up approximately 9.8%. The CDR3 loop spans 17 amino acids. After removal of 5 bases from V and 4 bases from J, the junction contained 12 bases not matched to a gene. CDR1 and CDR2 from the germline V gene are SGHNT and YENEEA. The chain recombines TRBV11-3 with TRBJ2-5; 11 bases agree with TRBD2. The sequence was obtained from a man in his forties who had recovered from COVID-19. The sequenced sample was peripheral blood. The CDR3 coding sequence is TGTGCCAGCAGCCAATGGGGGCCGGGGACTAGCGGAGAGACCCAGTACTTC. Protein sequence: CASSQWGPGTSGETQYF.